This is a list of T cell receptor beta chains from one sample in a study of T cells in Graves' hyperthyroidism and ophthalmopathy. TCRdb passed the multiplex PCR reads through MiXCR, listing each CDR3 protein once. The table includes about 520,000 distinct CDR3 sequences, about a fifth detected once. The sequenced material came from blood. All receptors derive from a young man with Graves' hyperthyroidism. CDR3s include the opening cysteine and the closing phenylalanine or tryptophan. A D gene is named only where the DNA matches it firmly. Clone size appears in some rows only: once, few, many, or a class for an expanded clone.

j_call	clone_size	v_call	d_call	cdr3_aa	cdr3_nt
TRBJ2-5	many	TRBV9	-	CASSLGAGAMYQETQYF	TGTGCCAGCAGCCTGGGGGCAGGGGCCATGTACCAAGAGACCCAGTACTTC
TRBJ2-7	-	TRBV5-1	TRBD2	CASSLSRGGLPEQYF	TGCGCCAGCAGCTTGTCTCGGGGGGGCCTTCCCGAGCAGTACTTC
TRBJ1-3	many	TRBV28	-	CASSLLTGPSGNTIYF	TGTGCCAGCAGTCTCCTAACAGGTCCTTCTGGAAACACCATATATTTT
TRBJ2-5	few	TRBV27	TRBD2	CASRGGRAQETQYF	TGTGCCAGCAGGGGAGGGAGGGCCCAAGAGACCCAGTACTTC
TRBJ2-7	many	TRBV6-1	-	CASSVTGTPSYEQYF	TGTGCCAGCAGTGTCACCGGGACACCCTCATACGAGCAGTACTTC
TRBJ2-7	many	TRBV12-3/TRBV12-4	TRBD1	CASREGQGANEQYF	TGTGCCAGCAGGGAAGGACAGGGGGCAAACGAGCAGTACTTC
TRBJ1-1	-	TRBV25-1	TRBD1	CASSALKGQGALNTEAFF	TGTGCCAGCAGTGCTTTGAAGGGACAGGGGGCGTTGAACACTGAAGCTTTCTTT
TRBJ1-2	many	TRBV12-3/TRBV12-4	-	CASSPYSTGYTF	TGTGCCAGCAGCCCCTATTCTACTGGCTACACCTTC
TRBJ2-7	many	TRBV6-2/TRBV6-3	-	CASRQYSYEQYF	TGTGCCAGCAGACAATACTCCTACGAGCAGTACTTC
TRBJ2-7	many	TRBV28	-	CASSFYFPPEQYF	TGTGCCAGCAGTTTTTATTTCCCTCCCGAGCAGTACTTC
TRBJ1-2	few	TRBV4-1	-	CASSRVFWTRGSRENCYTF	TGCGCCAGCAGCCGTGTCTTTTGGACCCGTGGGAGTAGGGAAAATTGCTACACCTTC
TRBJ2-2	many	TRBV28	-	CASSPETGELFF	TGTGCCAGCAGTCCCGAGACCGGGGAGCTGTTTTTT
TRBJ1-1	many	TRBV7-6	-	CASSNILGRTEAFF	TGTGCCAGCAGCAACATACTGGGGAGAACTGAAGCTTTCTTT
TRBJ1-1	-	TRBV6-1	TRBD1	CASSKGQGGTEAFF	TGTGCCAGCAGTAAGGGACAGGGAGGCACTGAAGCTTTCTTT
TRBJ1-1	-	TRBV19	-	CASSHTGPGVEAFF	TGTGCCAGTAGTCATACAGGGCCCGGGGTTGAAGCTTTCTTT
TRBJ1-1	-	TRBV6-5	-	CASSYFTGGTEAFF	TGTGCCAGCAGTTATTTCACAGGAGGCACTGAAGCTTTCTTT
TRBJ1-1	many	TRBV10-3	-	CAISPEQGTEAFF	TGTGCCATCAGTCCGGAACAGGGCACTGAAGCTTTCTTT
TRBJ2-7	few	TRBV30	-	CAWSVMDFSYEQYF	TGTGCCTGGAGTGTAATGGACTTTTCCTACGAGCAGTACTTC
TRBJ1-3	many	TRBV18	TRBD1	CASSPDRGNGNTIYF	TGTGCCAGCTCACCCGACAGGGGTAATGGAAACACCATATATTTT
TRBJ2-2	many	TRBV7-2	-	CASSPVEAQFGELFF	TGTGCCAGCAGCCCGGTGGAGGCGCAGTTCGGGGAGCTGTTTTTT